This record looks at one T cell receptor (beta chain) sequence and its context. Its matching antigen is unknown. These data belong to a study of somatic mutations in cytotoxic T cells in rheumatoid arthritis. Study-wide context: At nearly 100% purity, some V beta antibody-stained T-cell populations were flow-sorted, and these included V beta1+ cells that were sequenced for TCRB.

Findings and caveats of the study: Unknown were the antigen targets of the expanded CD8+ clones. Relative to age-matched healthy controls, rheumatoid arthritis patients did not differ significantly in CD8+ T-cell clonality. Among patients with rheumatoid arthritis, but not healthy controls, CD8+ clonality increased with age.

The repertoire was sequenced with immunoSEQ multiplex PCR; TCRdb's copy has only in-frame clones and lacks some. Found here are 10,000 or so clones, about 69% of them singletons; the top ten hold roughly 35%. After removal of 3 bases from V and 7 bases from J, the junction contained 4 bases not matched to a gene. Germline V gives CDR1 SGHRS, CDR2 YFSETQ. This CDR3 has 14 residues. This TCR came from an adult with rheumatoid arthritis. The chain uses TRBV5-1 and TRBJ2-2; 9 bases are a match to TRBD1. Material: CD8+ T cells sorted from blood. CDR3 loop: CASSSGQGYGELFF. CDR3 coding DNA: TGCGCCAGCAGCTCAGGACAGGGGTACGGGGAGCTGTTTTTT.